These 31 T cell receptor beta chains share one sample of origin, sequenced in a study of T-cell memory formation after mild COVID-19. TCRdb analysed the 5' RACE reads with MiXCR anew, one entry per CDR3 protein. The sample carries 350,000 to 500,000 distinct CDR3 sequences, approximately 18% recorded once. Sequenced: PBMCs or a T cell subset sorted from them (not recorded which). These receptors all stem from a young man who had mild COVID-19 (a few samples of this study predate the infection). Cell type and time point are not known.

This clonotype was seen more than once but under ten times. The junction shows a germline mismatch at one end, possibly a read error. The rearrangement links TRBV14 to TRBJ2-1; 10 bases line up with TRBD2. Germline CDR1 and CDR2: SGHDN and FVKESK. This CDR3 region has 20 residues. The CDR3 is CAGSPRLGLAAFSSYNEQFF. CDR3 DNA sequence: TGTGCCGGCAGCCCTCGTCTCGGACTAGCGGCCTTTAGCTCCTACAATGAGCAGTTCTTC.

The chain carries TRBV7-3 and TRBJ1-6; the D is unclear. V lost 5 bases and J 7 bases, leaving 12 bases between the germline ends. The germline CDR1 and CDR2 sequences are SGHTA and FQGTGA. The CDR3 has 14 amino acids. This chain's CDR3 is CASSIYSGNSPLHF. The DNA for the CDR3 is TGTGCCAGCAGCATATATTCGGGGAATTCACCCCTCCACTTT.

This clonotype was seen a handful of times. This chain connects TRBV6-5 to TRBJ1-2, with no clear D. The CDR3 extends over 14 amino acids. Germline V gene sequence: CDR1 MNHEY, CDR2 SVGAGI. Trimming cost V 4 bases and J 4 bases, with 13 bases left between them. CDR3 sequence: CASSLRATTYGYTF. The CDR3 nucleotides are TGTGCCAGCAGTTTGAGAGCTACGACCTATGGCTACACCTTC.

In its sample, this clonotype was seen a few times. The rearrangement links TRBV7-9 to TRBJ2-5, with 9 bases lining up with TRBD1. The CDR3 loop spans 14 amino acids. Germline V gene data show CDR1 as SEHNR and CDR2 as FQNEAQ (reference sequence). J lost 5 bases, V lost 5 bases, and 6 bases had no gene match. CDR3 bases: TGTGCCAGCAGCCTCTGGGACAGGGTTGAGACCCAGTACTTC. Its protein product is CASSLWDRVETQYF.

This chain joins TRBV4-3 and TRBJ2-7, with D possibly matching TRBD1 (5 bases). Germline loops: CDR1 LGHNA, CDR2 YSLEER. There are 16 residues in the CDR3. V was trimmed by 0 bases and J by 0 bases, leaving 12 bases between them. The CDR3 loop is CASSQDYRTHSYEQYF. The CDR3 coding sequence is TGCGCCAGCAGCCAAGATTACCGGACACACTCCTACGAGCAGTACTTC.

The chain uses TRBV5-1 and TRBJ1-4, with D possibly being TRBD1 (6 bases). This CDR3 is 14 amino acids long. Between the trimmed V and J ends, which lost 4 bases and 5 bases, there was a span of 12 bases. The germline V gene has CDR1 SGHRS and CDR2 YFSETQ. The CDR3 sequence: CASSGGQSNEKLFF. The CDR3 bases are TGCGCCAGCAGCGGAGGACAGTCCAATGAAAAACTGTTTTTT.

This clonotype was recorded a few times. The chain has TRBV10-3 and TRBJ2-5; D is perhaps TRBD1 (6 bases). Germline V gene data show CDR1 as ENHRY and CDR2 as SYGVKD. Trimming removed 0 bases at V and 3 bases at J, with 17 bases between. CDR3 size: 17 residues. CDR3 loop: CAISESDQGKKEETQYF. CDR3 nucleotide sequence: TGTGCCATCAGTGAGTCGGATCAGGGGAAGAAGGAAGAGACCCAGTACTTC.

This rearrangement joins TRBV15 to TRBJ1-6; D uncertain. The CDR3 extends over 12 amino acids. CDR1 LNHNV and CDR2 YYDKDF come from the germline V gene (reference sequence). The ends were cut back, 5 bases at V and 12 bases at J, with 11 bases in the middle. The CDR3 spells CATSGYLGPLHF. The DNA of the CDR3 is TGTGCCACCAGCGGATATCTCGGACCCCTCCACTTT.

This clonotype was recorded many times. One junction end does not reproduce the germline sequence, and a read error may be involved. The chain joins TRBV2 to TRBJ1-5; no definite D call. This CDR3 spans 15 amino acids. Germline values: CDR1 SNHLY, CDR2 FYNNEI. The CDR3 DNA is TGTGCCAGCAGCGAAGCAAGGCCAAACAATCAGCCCCAGCATTTT. It encodes CASSEARPNNQPQHF.

The table lists this clonotype with many counts. CDR3 coding DNA: TGTGCCAGCAGCACTGGGACAGGGGGATACGAGCAGTACTTC. Translation gives CASSTGTGGYEQYF. The rearrangement links TRBV7-9 to TRBJ2-7; 11 bases agree with TRBD1. The CDR3 is 14 amino acids. Per the germline V gene, CDR1 is SEHNR and CDR2 is FQNEAQ (reference sequence). V lost 5 bases to trimming and J lost 4 bases; unmatched junction nucleotides: 4. Variable domain in full (rest from reference TRBV7-9 and TRBJ2-7): DTGVSQNPRHKITKRGQNVTFRCDPISEHNRLYWYRQTLGQGPEFLTYFQNEAQLEKSRLLSDRFSAERPKGSFSTLEIQRTEQGDSAMYLCASSTGTGGYEQYFGPGTRLTVT.

The chain couples TRBV4-1 to TRBJ2-7; unclear D gene. Germline V gene sequence: CDR1 MGHRA, CDR2 YSYEKL. The CDR3 is 14 amino acids. The germline V and J ends were trimmed by 0 bases and 2 bases, with 8 bases remaining between them. CDR3 coding DNA: TGCGCCAGCAGCCAAGAGGACCGAGCCTACGAGCAGTACTTC. Translating it yields CASSQEDRAYEQYF.

This clonotype was observed a few times. The DNA of the CDR3 is TGCAGTGCTAGCGTGACAGGGATTCGGTATAGCAATCAGCCCCAGCATTTT. Amino acid sequence: CSASVTGIRYSNQPQHF. This sequence joins TRBV20-1 and TRBJ1-5, with 7 nucleotides matching TRBD1. Germline CDR1 DFQATT, CDR2 SNEGSKA (reference sequence). This CDR3 has 17 amino acids. Germline trimming cut 3 bases from V and 0 bases from J; bases unmatched to any gene: 11.

This clonotype was counted only a few times. The rearrangement uses TRBV10-3 and TRBJ2-5, with D possibly TRBD1 on 6 matching bases. Germline CDR1 is ENHRY and CDR2 is SYGVKD. V was shortened by 8 bases and J by 3 bases, with 13 bases between the two germline ends. The CDR3 is 13 amino acids. The CDR3 loop is CAISPGEEETQYF. CDR3 in DNA: TGTGCCATCTCCCCAGGGGAAGAAGAGACCCAGTACTTC.

This clonotype has more than one count but fewer than ten. The V and J genes are TRBV5-5 and TRBJ2-5; D gene ambiguous. This CDR3 contains 15 residues. V was clipped by 1 base and J by 6 bases, with 16 bases between them. Germline lookup yields CDR1 SGHKS and CDR2 YYEKEE (reference sequence). CDR3 amino acids: CASSLTLGVQQTQYF. The CDR3 DNA reads TGTGCCAGCAGCTTGACGCTGGGCGTGCAGCAGACCCAGTACTTC.

DNA for the CDR3: TGCGCCACCACGTCAGGGTATGGGAACACTGAAGCTTTCTTT. It codes for CATTSGYGNTEAFF. The chain joins TRBV5-1 to TRBJ1-1; D is possibly TRBD1 (5 bases). The CDR3 consists of 14 residues. V lost 9 bases and J 1 base, leaving 16 bases between the germline ends. Germline-derived CDR1 and CDR2 are SGHRS and YFSETQ.

The V and J genes are TRBV20-1 and TRBJ2-1; D is perhaps TRBD1 or TRBD2 (5 bases each). The CDR3 has 13 amino acids. Germline-derived CDR1 and CDR2 are DFQATT and SNEGSKA (reference sequence). The CDR3 region has the DNA TGCACTGGGGCCCCCCCGGGGTACAATGAGCAGTTCTTC. As protein: CTGAPPGYNEQFF.

This clonotype was observed once. The chain couples TRBV20-1 to TRBJ2-7, with 8 positions matching TRBD1. The germline CDR1 and CDR2 sequences are DFQATT and SNEGSKA (reference sequence). J gave up 1 base and V 8 bases, and 10 bases lay outside the gene matches. This CDR3 spans 14 amino acids. The DNA of the CDR3 is TGCAGTCCCTCGGACAGGGTGGGGTCCTACGAGCAGTACTTC. This gives the protein CSPSDRVGSYEQYF.

The table lists this clonotype with a few counts. V and J are TRBV6-6 and TRBJ2-2; a possible D gene is TRBD1 (5 bases). V lost 6 bases and J lost 0, with 8 bases in between. Germline CDR1 MNHNY, CDR2 SVGAGI (reference sequence). This CDR3 is built from 14 residues. The CDR3 DNA sequence: TGTGCCAGCAGAGGACAAGCGAACACCGGGGAGCTGTTTTTT. This translates into CASRGQANTGELFF.

This clonotype has just a few counts. The chain carries TRBV15 and TRBJ2-5; a weak D match, TRBD2 (6 bases). The germline CDR1 and CDR2 sequences are LNHNV and YYDKDF (reference sequence). The CDR3 is made up of 13 amino acids. V lost 3 bases to trimming and J lost 2 bases, with 7 bases between them. In nucleotides, the CDR3 is TGTGCCACCAGCAGGGGACTTCAAGAGACCCAGTACTTC. This translates into CATSRGLQETQYF.

The chain is built from TRBV12-3 or TRBV12-4 and TRBJ2-2; 10 bases are a match to TRBD2. The CDR3 has 15 amino acids. J was trimmed by 5 bases and V by 5 bases; bases with no gene match: 5. Here the CDR3 reads CASSPGLARTGELFF. The CDR3 region has the DNA TGTGCCAGCAGTCCGGGACTAGCGCGTACCGGGGAGCTGTTTTTT.

This chain uses TRBV4-3 with TRBJ2-3, with a weak D call TRBD2 (5 bases). The CDR3 contains 17 residues. In germline, CDR1 is LGHNA, CDR2 YSLEER. Trimming removed 3 bases at V and 0 bases at J, with 16 bases between. CDR3 nucleotides: TGCGCCAGCAGCCAGACCCCCGGGGTAATTAGCACAGATACGCAGTATTTT. The encoded protein is CASSQTPGVISTDTQYF.

The genes are TRBV11-3 and TRBJ2-3; 7 bases are shared with TRBD2. CDR1 SGHNT and CDR2 YENEEA come from the germline V gene. This CDR3 is built from 15 residues. Trimming took 4 bases from V and 6 from J; bases not matched to a gene: 10. CDR3 loop: CASSSPGGPRDTQYF. The CDR3 coding sequence is TGTGCCAGCAGCTCACCGGGGGGTCCGAGGGATACGCAGTATTTT.

The rearrangement links TRBV4-3 to TRBJ1-1; no clear D gene. V dropped 0 bases and J dropped 1 base, with 9 bases sitting between them. CDR1 and CDR2 (germline): LGHNA, YSLEER. CDR3 size: 15 residues. The CDR3 sequence: CASSQDRRANTEAFF. CDR3 coding DNA: TGCGCCAGCAGCCAAGATAGGAGGGCGAACACTGAAGCTTTCTTT.

The J gene is TRBJ2-3, the V gene TRBV7-9; D call uncertain. Germline-derived CDR1 and CDR2 are SEHNR and FQNEAQ (reference sequence). Trimming shortened V by 2 bases and J by 0 bases, and 6 bases separated the two germline ends. The CDR3 sequence is 14 residues long. In nucleotides, the CDR3 is TGTGCCAGCAGCTTACACGGAAGCACAGATACGCAGTATTTT. Translated, it gives CASSLHGSTDTQYF.

This clonotype showed up just a few times. The chain joins TRBV5-1 to TRBJ2-7, with D perhaps TRBD1 (5 bases). This CDR3 is built from 14 residues. Trimming pared 3 bases from V and 3 bases from J, leaving 13 bases between. Germline V CDR1 and CDR2: SGHRS, YFSETQ. The CDR3 nucleotides read TGCGCCAGCAGCTCGGAGTGGGGCGGCTACGAGCAGTACTTC. It codes for CASSSEWGGYEQYF.

The gene calls are TRBV29-1 and TRBJ2-5, with 7 positions matching TRBD1. V trimming: 1 base; J trimming: 2 bases; junction bases outside the gene matches: 1. This CDR3 spans 13 amino acids. Looked up from germline, CDR1 is SQVTM and CDR2 is ANQGSEA. The DNA of the CDR3 is TGCAGCGTTGAAGGGACAGGTCAAGAGACCCAGTACTTC. It yields the protein CSVEGTGQETQYF.

The chain recombines TRBV6-2 or TRBV6-3 with TRBJ2-5, with 7 bases fitting TRBD2. CDR1 and CDR2 (germline): MNHEY, SVGEGT. This CDR3 comprises 13 residues. V lost 10 bases and J lost 1; bases outside the gene matches: 6. The CDR3 DNA reads as TGTGCCACCTTTAGCGGGTTCCAAGAGACCCAGTACTTC. It codes for CATFSGFQETQYF.

About this clonotype: Sequence at one end of the junction differs from germline and may be a read error. The chain recombines TRBV7-6 with TRBJ2-5, with D possibly matching TRBD1 (5 bases). This CDR3 is built from 14 residues. Germline assignment: CDR1 SGHVS and CDR2 FNYEAQ. The CDR3 region is CASSLPGFQGTQYF. CDR3 bases: TGTGCCAGCAGCTTGCCAGGGTTCCAAGGGACCCAGTACTTC.

The gene calls are TRBV20-1 and TRBJ1-1; D remains ambiguous. Trimming removed 2 bases from V and 3 bases from J, with 1 base in between. This CDR3 region has 10 residues. Germline V lookup: CDR1 DFQATT, CDR2 SNEGSKA (reference sequence). This chain's CDR3 is CSARHTEAFF. Written as DNA, the CDR3 is TGCAGTGCTAGACACACTGAAGCTTTCTTT.

This clonotype was seen a handful of times. The chain links TRBV5-1 to TRBJ2-1; TRBD1 agrees at 11 bases. This CDR3 is 14 amino acids long. Germline CDR1 SGHRS, CDR2 YFSETQ. Germline trimming cut 5 bases from V and 7 bases from J; bases unmatched to any gene: 5. This chain's CDR3 is CASSGQGARNEQFF. The CDR3 DNA is TGCGCCAGCAGTGGACAGGGGGCGAGGAATGAGCAGTTCTTC.

This clonotype was recorded a few times. The chain couples TRBV7-2 to TRBJ2-7; no definite D call. Trimming removed 5 bases at V and 5 bases at J, with 10 bases between. Germline CDR1 SGHTA, CDR2 FQGNSA. This CDR3 contains 12 residues. The CDR3 nucleotides read TGTGCCAGCAGCCCCACATGGGACGAGCAGTACTTC. Translating it yields CASSPTWDEQYF.